This passage covers 26 T cell receptor beta chains from one sample sequenced in a study of Tregs in tolerant kidney transplant recipients. Sequencing was performed with immunoSEQ multiplex PCR; in TCRdb, only in-frame clones are kept and a portion is missing. The sample consists of fewer than 150,000 clones, 85% to 95% of them appearing once. The specimen was CD4+ T cells from blood. These receptors came from a human donor in good health.

The V call is TRBV5-1, the J call TRBJ1-5, with a tentative D call TRBD1 (5 bases). This CDR3 has 15 residues. Germline-derived CDR1 and CDR2 are SGHRS and YFSETQ. Deletions cut 0 bases from V and 9 bases from J, with 16 bases between. The CDR3 here is CASSLDLQGGWPQHF. The CDR3 DNA sequence: TGCGCCAGCAGCTTGGATCTCCAGGGAGGATGGCCCCAGCATTTT.

In the case of this clone: The sample holds other DNA sequences that translate to the same CDR3. The CDR3 spells CASSLPGPSEDTQYF. In DNA form, the CDR3 reads TGTGCCAGCAGCTTACCTGGCCCCTCAGAAGATACGCAGTATTTT. The V and J genes are TRBV7-8 and TRBJ2-3; D call uncertain. The CDR3 loop spans 15 amino acids. Germline CDR1 reads SGHVS; CDR2 reads FQNEAQ. V shed 2 bases and J shed 5 bases, with 14 bases lying between them.

The rearrangement joins TRBV6-1 to TRBJ1-2; no clear D. Germline CDR1 reads MNHNS; CDR2 reads SASEGT. The CDR3 is 13 amino acids. The V and J ends lost 5 bases and 0 bases respectively, with 7 bases between them. CDR3 sequence reads: CASSQPANYGYTF. CDR3 DNA sequence: TGTGCCAGCAGTCAACCAGCTAACTATGGCTACACCTTC.

Note on this clone: Other DNA sequences in this specimen translate into the identical CDR3. The chain uses TRBV4-2 and TRBJ2-1; D remains unclear. With 0 bases removed from V and 10 bases from J, the gap between germline ends came to 10 bases. Per germline, CDR1 LGHNA and CDR2 YNFKEQ. This CDR3 is built from 13 residues. CDR3: CASSQDWANEQFF. Written as DNA, the CDR3 is TGTGCCAGCAGCCAAGATTGGGCAAACGAGCAGTTCTTC.

The chain links TRBV12-5 to TRBJ1-3; D uncertain. Trimming took 0 bases from V and 1 from J, leaving 10 bases between them. The CDR3 has 16 amino acids. In germline, CDR1 is LGHNT, CDR2 FRNRAP. The CDR3 is CASGLVIGGSGNTIYF. In DNA, the CDR3 is TGTGCTAGTGGTTTGGTAATTGGAGGTTCTGGAAACACCATATATTTT.

The chain recombines TRBV10-3 with TRBJ2-3, with 11 bases identical to TRBD2. Germline V CDR1 and CDR2: ENHRY, SYGVKD. This CDR3 spans 16 amino acids. J was trimmed by 0 bases and V by 5 bases; bases with no gene match: 4. This CDR3 reads CAISSTSGRSTDTQYF. The CDR3 region has the DNA TGTGCCATCAGTAGCACTAGCGGGAGAAGCACAGATACGCAGTATTTT.

CDR3 loop: CASSQDMRYTEAFF. CDR3 bases: TGTGCCAGCAGCCAAGATATGAGATACACTGAAGCTTTCTTT. The V and J genes are TRBV14 and TRBJ1-1; no firm D call. Trimming left V 0 bases short and J 3 bases short, with 8 bases between. The germline gives CDR1 SGHDN, CDR2 FVKESK. This CDR3 contains 14 residues. The full variable domain, rest sourced from reference TRBV14 and TRBJ1-1, is EAGVTQFPSHSVIEKGQTVTLRCDPISGHDNLYWYRRVMGKEIKFLLHFVKESKQDESGMPNNRFLAERTGGTYSTLKVQPAELEDSGVYFCASSQDMRYTEAFFGQGTRLTVV.

The chain links TRBV10-3 to TRBJ1-5; TRBD1 matches 12 bases. Germline loops: CDR1 ENHRY, CDR2 SYGVKD. The CDR3 loop spans 15 amino acids. V shed 5 bases and J 7 bases; nucleotides not matched to a gene: 6. This CDR3 reads CAISIGTGGDQPQHF. The CDR3 DNA is TGTGCCATCAGTATAGGGACAGGGGGCGACCAGCCCCAGCATTTT.

This sequence joins TRBV7-6 and TRBJ1-1, with D possibly being TRBD1 (5 bases). Germline CDR1 and CDR2: SGHVS and FNYEAQ. Trimming left V 0 bases short and J 0 bases short, with 11 bases between. This CDR3 region has 16 residues. DNA of the CDR3: TGTGCCAGCAGCTTAGCGTATCGGGGCATGAACACTGAAGCTTTCTTT. Protein sequence: CASSLAYRGMNTEAFF.

The gene calls are TRBV27 and TRBJ1-1; unclear D gene. The CDR3 runs to 16 residues. The V and J ends lost 1 base and 1 base respectively, with 13 bases between them. Germline V gene lookup returns CDR1 MNHEY and CDR2 SMNVEV (reference sequence). The CDR3, as DNA: TGTGCCAGCAGTTTATACCCCAGGCGGGAGAACACTGAAGCTTTCTTT. Amino acid sequence: CASSLYPRRENTEAFF.

The chain carries TRBV12-5 and TRBJ2-1; possible D gene TRBD1, 6 bases. CDR1 and CDR2 (germline): LGHNT, FRNRAP. V lost 2 bases, J lost 8 bases, and 13 bases lay in between. The CDR3 has 14 residues. The CDR3 nucleotides read TGTGCTAGTGGTTTGTCCAGGGGTTTTGATGAGCAGTTCTTC. Amino acid sequence: CASGLSRGFDEQFF.

J is TRBJ2-1 and V is TRBV4-2, with 7 bases fitting TRBD2. Trimming at V came to 1 base and at J to 0 bases, leaving 6 bases not matched to a gene. Germline CDR1 is LGHNA and CDR2 is YNFKEQ. The CDR3 covers 17 residues. CDR3 in DNA: TGTGCCAGCAGCCAAGTGGGCGGGGGAAGCTCCTACAATGAGCAGTTCTTC. This codes for CASSQVGGGSSYNEQFF.

This chain uses TRBV11-2 with TRBJ1-6; D remains unclear. Germline assignment: CDR1 SGHAT and CDR2 FQNNGV. The CDR3 is 17 amino acids. The V end lost 5 bases, the J end lost 0 bases, and 14 bases lay between the germline ends. The CDR3 is CASSLSGRISYNSPLHF. The CDR3 nucleotides read TGTGCCAGCAGCCTCTCCGGACGGATCTCCTATAATTCACCCCTCCACTTT.

DNA for the CDR3: TGTGCCAGCTCACCGGACAGAGGAGGCACTGAAGCTTTCTTT. Amino acid sequence: CASSPDRGGTEAFF. The chain uses TRBV18 and TRBJ1-1; maybe TRBD1 (6 bases). The germline V gene has CDR1 KGHSH and CDR2 LQKENI. V shed 3 bases and J shed 4 bases, with 12 bases lying between them. The length of the CDR3 is 14 residues.

In its sample, this clone was seen once. V and J are TRBV5-4 and TRBJ2-1, with 11 bases lining up with TRBD1. Germline-derived CDR1 and CDR2 are SGHNT and YYREEE (reference sequence). The CDR3 has 17 amino acids. J was trimmed by 0 bases and V by 4 bases; bases with no gene match: 6. CDR3 DNA: TGTGCCAGCAGCGTTGGGACAGGGGGGAACTCCTACAATGAGCAGTTCTTC. This translates into CASSVGTGGNSYNEQFF.

The chain uses TRBV19 and TRBJ1-4; 7 nucleotides match TRBD1. J was trimmed by 0 bases and V by 5 bases; bases with no gene match: 9. This CDR3 contains 17 residues. Germline CDR1 LNHDA, CDR2 SQIVND (reference sequence). The CDR3 nucleotides read TGTGCCAGTAGTTTTCAGGACAGGATCGCAACTAATGAAAAACTGTTTTTT. It translates to CASSFQDRIATNEKLFF.

In its sample, this clone was seen once. The chain joins TRBV7-8 to TRBJ1-3; 10 bases match TRBD1. Germline CDR1 reads SGHVS; CDR2 reads FQNEAQ. V lost 5 bases to trimming and J lost 0 bases; unmatched junction nucleotides: 7. The CDR3 is made up of 17 amino acids. The CDR3 loop is CASSRDRGLLSGNTIYF. Here the CDR3 DNA reads TGTGCCAGCAGCAGGGACAGGGGATTACTCTCTGGAAACACCATATATTTT.

This chain connects TRBV19 to TRBJ1-5; D possibly corresponds to TRBD1 (5 bases). Germline CDR1 and CDR2: LNHDA and SQIVND (reference sequence). V was shortened by 4 bases and J by 1 base, with 8 bases between the two germline ends. The CDR3 covers 14 residues. CDR3 DNA: TGTGCCAGTAGTAACCGGGACAGCAATCAGCCCCAGCATTTT. This translates into CASSNRDSNQPQHF. The full variable domain, completed using reference TRBV19 and TRBJ1-5, is DGGITQSPKYLFRKEGQNVTLSCEQNLNHDAMYWYRQDPGQGLRLIYYSQIVNDFQKGDIAEGYSVSREKKESFPLTVTSAQKNPTAFYLCASSNRDSNQPQHFGDGTRLSIL.

CDR3 region: CASSIKRTAVNEKLFF. The CDR3 DNA reads TGTGCCAGTAGTATAAAGAGGACAGCAGTTAATGAAAAACTGTTTTTT. The rearrangement links TRBV19 to TRBJ1-4; TRBD1 is a possible D gene (6 bases). V was shortened by 2 bases and J by 4 bases, with 14 bases between the two germline ends. Germline CDR1 LNHDA, CDR2 SQIVND (reference sequence). The CDR3 contains 16 residues.

The chain links TRBV7-8 to TRBJ1-5, with 8 bases identical to TRBD1. Germline V gene sequence: CDR1 SGHVS, CDR2 FQNEAQ. After removal of 6 bases from V and 5 bases from J, the junction contained 6 bases not matched to a gene. This CDR3 contains 14 residues. CDR3 DNA: TGTGCCAGCAGACCAGGGGGCGCGGATCAGCCCCAGCATTTT. Translated: CASRPGGADQPQHF.

The V gene is TRBV18, the J gene TRBJ1-4; TRBD1 agrees at 8 bases. Per germline, CDR1 KGHSH and CDR2 LQKENI. V trimming: 3 bases; J trimming: 5 bases; junction bases outside the gene matches: 5. The CDR3 sequence is 15 residues long. CDR3 sequence (DNA): TGTGCCAGCTCACCGGAAAGGACAGGGAATGAAAAACTGTTTTTT. Amino acids: CASSPERTGNEKLFF.

Written as DNA, the CDR3 is TGTGCCAGCAGCGCCAGAGGACCCGCAACTAATGAAAAACTGTTTTTT. As protein: CASSARGPATNEKLFF. The V call is TRBV9, the J call TRBJ1-4; D unresolved. V lost 3 bases and J 0 bases, leaving 12 bases between the germline ends. CDR1 and CDR2 from the germline V gene are SGDLS and YYNGEE. The CDR3 totals 16 residues. The variable domain in full, with the rest retrieved from reference TRBV9 and TRBJ1-4, is DSGVTQTPKHLITATGQRVTLRCSPRSGDLSVYWYQQSLDQGLQFLIQYYNGEERAKGNILERFSAQQFPDLHSELNLSSLELGDSALYFCASSARGPATNEKLFFGSGTQLSVL.

The genes are TRBV20-1 and TRBJ2-5, with D possibly TRBD2 on 7 matching bases. Germline V gene data show CDR1 as DFQATT and CDR2 as SNEGSKA (reference sequence). This CDR3 region has 11 residues. The germline V and J ends were trimmed by 6 bases and 4 bases, with 9 bases remaining between them. The CDR3 bases are TGCAGTGCGGGAGGGGGAGAGACCCAGTACTTC. It codes for CSAGGGETQYF.

This sequence joins TRBV7-5 and TRBJ1-6; the table gives TRBD1 as D, unverified against the DNA. TRBV7-5 is a documented pseudogene. This CDR3 comprises 15 residues. The CDR3 loop reads CARSLDRSYNSPLHF. DNA for the CDR3: TGTGCCAGAAGCTTAGACAGGTCCTATAATTCACCCCTCCACTTT.

The chain couples TRBV19 to TRBJ2-3; 11 bases are shared with TRBD2. The ends lost 6 bases at V and 3 bases at J; junction bases unmatched: 11. This CDR3 is 17 amino acids long. CDR1 is LNHDA and CDR2 is SQIVND in the germline V gene (reference sequence). Written as DNA, the CDR3 is TGTGCCAGTAGCCACCGACTAGCGGGATTAGGGACAGATACGCAGTATTTT. It yields the protein CASSHRLAGLGTDTQYF.

The chain combines TRBV18 with TRBJ2-6; TRBD2 matches at 7 bases. The CDR3 is 19 residues long. Germline CDR1 is KGHSH and CDR2 is LQKENI. Trimming at V came to 2 bases and at J to 0 bases, leaving 10 bases not matched to a gene. The CDR3 region has the DNA TGTGCCAGCTCACCATATTTCCTAGCGGACCCCTCTGGGGCCAACGTCCTGACTTTC. Translated: CASSPYFLADPSGANVLTF.